This record looks at one T cell receptor (beta chain) sequence and its context. Its antigen is still unknown. These data originate in a study of high-grade serous ovarian cancer treatment subgroups. Across the whole study: Mean per sample: about 14,000 reads, some 8,100 unique TCR beta rearrangements. The study, taken as a whole, reports: Same-patient tumor repertoires overlapped at about 0.1 to 0.8; different patients barely overlapped.

Clones were read by immunoSEQ multiplex PCR, and TCRdb kept only the in-frame ones, dropping some. The repertoire holds roughly 20,000 clones, with around 79% as singletons. Tumor samples were obtained before definitive surgery or chemotherapy. The sequenced material came from tumor tissue. This clonotype was sampled from a human donor with high-grade serous ovarian cancer.

The chain's CDR3 is CASSPGTGVGNTIYF. CDR3 DNA: TGTGCCAGCAGCCCCGGGACAGGGGTTGGAAACACCATATATTTT. V and J are TRBV7-9 and TRBJ1-3; 10 nucleotides align to TRBD1. The germline CDR1 and CDR2 sequences are SEHNR and FQNEAQ (reference sequence). The trim removed 5 bases at V and 3 bases at J, leaving 4 bases unmatched. The CDR3 extends over 15 amino acids.